This T cell receptor (beta chain) was sequenced for a study of OX40 agonist ivuxolimab in advanced cancers. Study summary: Melanoma, hepatocellular carcinoma, head and neck or renal cell cancer occurred in dose-escalation patients. Partial responses were achieved by three patients, one with hepatocellular carcinoma and two with cutaneous melanoma.

Sequenced by immunoSEQ multiplex PCR; TCRdb stores in-frame clones only, minus some. The repertoire has approximately 44,000 clones, roughly 86% of them found once; the top ten carry 10% to 15%. This receptor was identified in an adult with an advanced solid tumor such as melanoma, head and neck, liver or kidney cancer. This sample comprised CD4+ or CD8+ T cells sorted from blood, obtained in a trial of the OX40 agonist ivuxolimab.

Written as DNA, the CDR3 is TGCGCCAGCCCGAGCCCTACGGTGAGCAATCAGCCCCAGCATTTT. Translation: CASPSPTVSNQPQHF. The J gene is TRBJ1-5, the V gene TRBV23-1; no firm D call. TRBV23-1 counts as an open reading frame of uncertain function. Trimming removed 8 bases at V and 1 base at J, with 15 bases between. CDR3 length: 15 amino acids.